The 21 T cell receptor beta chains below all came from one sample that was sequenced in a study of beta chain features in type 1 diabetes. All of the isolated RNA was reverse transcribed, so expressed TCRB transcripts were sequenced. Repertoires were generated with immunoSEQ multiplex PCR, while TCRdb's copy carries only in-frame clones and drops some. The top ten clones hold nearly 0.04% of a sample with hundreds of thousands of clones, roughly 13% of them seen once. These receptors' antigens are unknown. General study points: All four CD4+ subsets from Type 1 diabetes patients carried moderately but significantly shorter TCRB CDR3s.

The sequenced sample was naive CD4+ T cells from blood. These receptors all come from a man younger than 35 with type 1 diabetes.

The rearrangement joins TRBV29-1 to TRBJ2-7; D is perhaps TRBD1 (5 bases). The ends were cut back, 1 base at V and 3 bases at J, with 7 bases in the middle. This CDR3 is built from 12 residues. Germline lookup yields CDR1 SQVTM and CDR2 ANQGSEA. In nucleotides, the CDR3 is TGCAGCGTTGAAGGGGGCGGCTACGAGCAGTACTTC. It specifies CSVEGGGYEQYF.

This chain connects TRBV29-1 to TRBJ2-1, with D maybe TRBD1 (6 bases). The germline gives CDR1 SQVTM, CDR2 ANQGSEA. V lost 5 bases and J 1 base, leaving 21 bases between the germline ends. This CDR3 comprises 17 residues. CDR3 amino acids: CSVKRESGVQSYNEQFF. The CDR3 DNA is TGCAGCGTTAAGAGGGAATCAGGGGTTCAGTCCTACAATGAGCAGTTCTTC.

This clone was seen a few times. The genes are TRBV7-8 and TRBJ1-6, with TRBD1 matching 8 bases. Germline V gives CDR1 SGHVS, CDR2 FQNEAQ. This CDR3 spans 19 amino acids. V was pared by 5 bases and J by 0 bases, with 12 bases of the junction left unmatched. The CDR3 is CASSRDRGRSSSYNSPLHF. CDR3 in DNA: TGTGCCAGCAGCCGCGACAGGGGCAGAAGTAGCTCCTATAATTCACCCCTCCACTTT.

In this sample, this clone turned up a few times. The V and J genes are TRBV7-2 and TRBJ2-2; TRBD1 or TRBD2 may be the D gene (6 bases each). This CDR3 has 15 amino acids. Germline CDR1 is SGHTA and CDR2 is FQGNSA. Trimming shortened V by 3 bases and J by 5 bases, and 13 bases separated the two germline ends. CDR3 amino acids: CASSFAGQGTGELFF. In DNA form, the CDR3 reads TGTGCCAGCAGCTTTGCGGGACAAGGAACCGGGGAGCTGTTTTTT.

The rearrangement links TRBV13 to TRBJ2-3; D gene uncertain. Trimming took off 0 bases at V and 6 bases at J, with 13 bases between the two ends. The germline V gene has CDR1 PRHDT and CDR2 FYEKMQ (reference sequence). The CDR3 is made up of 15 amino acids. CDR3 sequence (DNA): TGTGCCAGCAGCTTAGGGAGGCCCCCAGCGGATACGCAGTATTTT. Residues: CASSLGRPPADTQYF.

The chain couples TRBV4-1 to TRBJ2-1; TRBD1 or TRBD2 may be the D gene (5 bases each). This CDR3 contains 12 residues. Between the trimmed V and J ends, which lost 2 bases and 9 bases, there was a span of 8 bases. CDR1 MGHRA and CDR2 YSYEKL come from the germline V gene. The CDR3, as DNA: TGCGCCAGCAGCCAATTGAGGGGTGAGCAGTTCTTC. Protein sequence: CASSQLRGEQFF.

CDR3 amino acids: CAWIATGRWTEAFF. In nucleotides, the CDR3 is TGTGCCTGGATCGCTACAGGGAGGTGGACTGAAGCTTTCTTT. This chain connects TRBV30 to TRBJ1-1; possible D gene TRBD1, 6 bases. The CDR3 has 14 residues. V lost 4 bases and J lost 5, with 17 bases in between. Per the germline V gene, CDR1 is GTSNPN and CDR2 is SVGIG (reference sequence).

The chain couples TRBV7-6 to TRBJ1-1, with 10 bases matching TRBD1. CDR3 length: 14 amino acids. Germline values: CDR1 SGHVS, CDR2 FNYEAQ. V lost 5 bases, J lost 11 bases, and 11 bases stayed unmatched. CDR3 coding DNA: TGTGCCAGCAGCATCCGGCGGACAGGGGGGTATGCTTTCTTT. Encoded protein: CASSIRRTGGYAFF.

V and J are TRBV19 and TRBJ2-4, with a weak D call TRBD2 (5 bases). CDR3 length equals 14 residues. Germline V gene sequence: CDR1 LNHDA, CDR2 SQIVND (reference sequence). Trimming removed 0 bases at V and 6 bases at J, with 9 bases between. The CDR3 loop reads CASSIDGGLNIQYF. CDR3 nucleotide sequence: TGTGCCAGTAGTATAGATGGAGGATTAAACATTCAGTACTTC.

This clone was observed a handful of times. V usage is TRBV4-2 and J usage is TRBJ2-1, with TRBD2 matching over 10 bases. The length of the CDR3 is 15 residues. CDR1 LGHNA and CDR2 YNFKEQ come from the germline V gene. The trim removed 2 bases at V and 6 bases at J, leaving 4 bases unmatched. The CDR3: CASSQSGREGNEQFF. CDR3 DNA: TGTGCCAGCAGCCAAAGCGGGAGGGAGGGCAATGAGCAGTTCTTC.

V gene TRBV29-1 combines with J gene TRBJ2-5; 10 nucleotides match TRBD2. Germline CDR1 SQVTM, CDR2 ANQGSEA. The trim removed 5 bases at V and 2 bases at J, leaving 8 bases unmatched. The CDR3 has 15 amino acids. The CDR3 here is CSVPKAGGPQETQYF. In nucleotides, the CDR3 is TGCAGCGTTCCCAAAGCGGGGGGGCCTCAAGAGACCCAGTACTTC.

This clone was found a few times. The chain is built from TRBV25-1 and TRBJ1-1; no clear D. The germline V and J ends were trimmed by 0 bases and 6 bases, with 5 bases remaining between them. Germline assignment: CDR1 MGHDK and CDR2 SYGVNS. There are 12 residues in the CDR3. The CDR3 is CASSEYNAEAFF. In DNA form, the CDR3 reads TGTGCCAGCAGTGAATATAACGCTGAAGCTTTCTTT.

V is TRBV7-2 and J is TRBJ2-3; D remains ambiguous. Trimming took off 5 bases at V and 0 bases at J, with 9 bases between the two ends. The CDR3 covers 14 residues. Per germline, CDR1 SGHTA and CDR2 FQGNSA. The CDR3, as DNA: TGTGCCAGCAGCCCGGAGCCTAGCACAGATACGCAGTATTTT. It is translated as CASSPEPSTDTQYF. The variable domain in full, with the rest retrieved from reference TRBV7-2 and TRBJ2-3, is GAGVSQSPSNKVTEKGKDVELRCDPISGHTALYWYRQSLGQGLEFLIYFQGNSAPDKSGLPSDRFSAERTGGSVSTLTIQRTQQEDSAVYLCASSPEPSTDTQYFGPGTRLTVL.

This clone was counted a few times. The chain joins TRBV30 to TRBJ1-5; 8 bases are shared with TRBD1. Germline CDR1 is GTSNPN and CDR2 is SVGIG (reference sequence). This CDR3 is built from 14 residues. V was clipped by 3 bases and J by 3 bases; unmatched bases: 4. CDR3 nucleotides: TGTGCCTGGAGGCGCCAGGGGGCCAATCAGCCCCAGCATTTT. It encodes CAWRRQGANQPQHF.

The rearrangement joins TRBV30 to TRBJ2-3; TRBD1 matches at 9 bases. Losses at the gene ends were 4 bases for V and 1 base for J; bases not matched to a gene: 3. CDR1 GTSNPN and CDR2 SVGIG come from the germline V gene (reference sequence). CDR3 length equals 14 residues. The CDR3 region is CAWNWDRGTDTQYF. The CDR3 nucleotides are TGTGCCTGGAACTGGGACAGGGGCACAGATACGCAGTATTTT.

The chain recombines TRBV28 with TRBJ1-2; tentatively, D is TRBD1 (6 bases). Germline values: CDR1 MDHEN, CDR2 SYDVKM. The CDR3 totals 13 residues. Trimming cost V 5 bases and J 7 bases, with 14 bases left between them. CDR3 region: CASSLTGIGGYTF. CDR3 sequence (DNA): TGTGCCAGCAGTCTCACAGGGATTGGTGGCTACACCTTC.

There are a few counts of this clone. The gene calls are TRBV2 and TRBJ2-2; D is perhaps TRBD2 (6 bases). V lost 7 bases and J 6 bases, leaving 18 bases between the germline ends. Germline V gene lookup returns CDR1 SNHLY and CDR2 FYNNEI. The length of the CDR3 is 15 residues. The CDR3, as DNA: TGTGCCAGCACAGGAGCCGCGGGGAGAGCCGGGGAGCTGTTTTTT. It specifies CASTGAAGRAGELFF.

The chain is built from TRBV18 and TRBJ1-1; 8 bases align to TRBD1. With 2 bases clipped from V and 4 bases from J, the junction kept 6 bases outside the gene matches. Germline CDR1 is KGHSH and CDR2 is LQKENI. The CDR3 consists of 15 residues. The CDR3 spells CASSPSRTGFTEAFF. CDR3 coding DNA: TGTGCCAGCTCACCATCAAGGACAGGGTTCACTGAAGCTTTCTTT.

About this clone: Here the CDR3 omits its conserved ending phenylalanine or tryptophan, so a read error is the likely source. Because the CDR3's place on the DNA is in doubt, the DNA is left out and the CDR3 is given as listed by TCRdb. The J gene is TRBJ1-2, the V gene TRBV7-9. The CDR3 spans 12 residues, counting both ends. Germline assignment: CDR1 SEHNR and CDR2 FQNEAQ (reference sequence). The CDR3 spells CASSLTGDGIRC.

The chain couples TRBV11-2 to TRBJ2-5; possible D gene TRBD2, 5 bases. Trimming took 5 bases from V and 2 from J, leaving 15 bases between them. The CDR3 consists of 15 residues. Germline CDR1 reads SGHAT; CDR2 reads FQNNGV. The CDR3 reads CASSPQDGLQETQYF. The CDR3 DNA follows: TGTGCCAGCAGCCCCCAGGACGGACTTCAAGAGACCCAGTACTTC.

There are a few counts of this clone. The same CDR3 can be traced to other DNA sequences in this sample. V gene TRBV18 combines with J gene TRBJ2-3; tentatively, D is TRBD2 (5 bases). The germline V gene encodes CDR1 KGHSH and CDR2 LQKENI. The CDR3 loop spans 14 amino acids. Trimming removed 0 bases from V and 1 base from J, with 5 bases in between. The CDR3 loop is CASSPPGGTDTQYF. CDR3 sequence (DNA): TGTGCCAGCTCACCACCGGGAGGCACAGATACGCAGTATTTT. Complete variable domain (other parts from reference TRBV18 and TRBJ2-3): NAGVMQNPRHLVRRRGQEARLRCSPMKGHSHVYWYRQLPEEGLKFMVYLQKENIIDESGMPKERFSAEFPKEGPSILRIQQVVRGDSAAYFCASSPPGGTDTQYFGPGTRLTVL.